Each of the 15 T cell receptor beta chains below was sequenced from the same sample in a study of T-cell memory formation after mild COVID-19. A single record per CDR3 protein comes from TCRdb applying MiXCR to the 5' RACE reads. In the table there are about 110,000 distinct CDR3 sequences, roughly 19% of which are singletons. Input material: PBMCs or a T cell subset sorted from them (not recorded which). These receptor sequences come from a man aged 18 to 35 who had mild COVID-19 (a few samples of this study predate the infection). Cell type and time point are not known.

The table lists this clonotype with a few counts. The genes are TRBV7-8 and TRBJ2-7, with a possible D match to TRBD1 (7 bases). Germline lookup yields CDR1 SGHVS and CDR2 FQNEAQ. The V end was cut by 6 bases, the J end by 8 bases, with 23 bases between. The CDR3 is 15 residues long. The CDR3 region is CASRSTAGGPRKQYF. The CDR3 bases are TGTGCCAGCAGGTCCACAGCAGGGGGGCCGAGAAAGCAGTACTTC. Complete variable domain (other parts from reference TRBV7-8 and TRBJ2-7): GAGVSQSPRYKVAKRGQDVALRCDPISGHVSLFWYQQALGQGPEFLTYFQNEAQLDKSGLPSDRFFAERPEGSVSTLKIQRTQQEDSAVYLCASRSTAGGPRKQYFGPGTRLTVT.

The chain uses TRBV10-3 and TRBJ1-4; no clear D. Trimming took off 6 bases at V and 8 bases at J, with 16 bases between the two ends. This CDR3 comprises 14 residues. Germline lookup yields CDR1 ENHRY and CDR2 SYGVKD. The CDR3 DNA follows: TGTGCCATCAGCCCCGAGGTGCGCCCAGAAAAACTGTTTTTT. Protein product: CAISPEVRPEKLFF.

The chain uses TRBV5-1 and TRBJ2-3; 13 bases line up with TRBD2. Germline V lookup: CDR1 SGHRS, CDR2 YFSETQ. The length of the CDR3 is 18 residues. With 3 bases clipped from V and 2 bases from J, the junction kept 9 bases outside the gene matches. The CDR3 reads CASSSMPGLAGYTDTQYF. The CDR3 DNA reads as TGCGCCAGCAGCTCGATGCCGGGACTAGCGGGGTACACAGATACGCAGTATTTT.

This clonotype appeared a few times. The chain employs TRBV7-2 and TRBJ2-2; a possible D gene is TRBD2 (7 bases). The CDR3 loop spans 15 amino acids. Germline V gene sequence: CDR1 SGHTA, CDR2 FQGNSA. Trimming removed 0 bases at V and 4 bases at J, with 9 bases between. CDR3 sequence: CASSLAGGLTGELFF. CDR3 in DNA: TGTGCCAGCAGCTTAGCCGGGGGGCTCACCGGGGAGCTGTTTTTT.

This clonotype has just a few counts. CDR3 bases: TGTGCCAGCAGTTACGGCAGGGCCGGCTACACCTTC. Amino acid sequence: CASSYGRAGYTF. The chain is built from TRBV6-2 or TRBV6-3 and TRBJ1-2; perhaps TRBD1 as D (5 bases). Trimming stripped 2 bases from V and 8 bases from J, with 9 bases between. The germline V gene has CDR1 MNHEY and CDR2 SVGEGT. This CDR3 has 12 residues.

J is TRBJ1-1 and V is TRBV10-3; D is unclear. CDR1 and CDR2 (germline): ENHRY, SYGVKD. Between the trimmed V and J ends, which lost 4 bases and 1 base, there was a span of 7 bases. The CDR3 consists of 13 residues. In DNA form, the CDR3 reads TGTGCCATCAGTGGGACGGGGAACACTGAAGCTTTCTTT. It specifies CAISGTGNTEAFF.

Ten or more counts support this clonotype. This chain uses TRBV5-1 with TRBJ2-5; 12 bases match TRBD2. V dropped 6 bases and J dropped 4; count of bases not matched to a gene: 10. The V gene's germline CDR1 is SGHRS and CDR2 YFSETQ. The CDR3 extends over 16 amino acids. CDR3: CASTPSGGGIGETQYF. As DNA, the CDR3 is TGCGCCAGCACCCCTAGCGGGGGGGGAATCGGAGAGACCCAGTACTTC. Combining the CDR3 with reference TRBV5-1 and TRBJ2-5 gives the whole variable domain KAGVTQTPRYLIKTRGQQVTLSCSPISGHRSVSWYQQTPGQGLQFLFEYFSETQRNKGNFPGRFSGRQFSNSRSEMNVSTLELGDSALYLCASTPSGGGIGETQYFGPGTRLLVL.

This clonotype was seen a few times. The gene calls are TRBV5-1 and TRBJ2-1, with D perhaps given as TRBD1 or TRBD2 (6 bases each). Looked up from germline, CDR1 is SGHRS and CDR2 is YFSETQ. This CDR3 is 16 amino acids long. Trimming shortened V by 4 bases and J by 2 bases, and 16 bases separated the two germline ends. CDR3: CASSARLGGPYNEQFF. CDR3 bases: TGCGCCAGCAGCGCCAGGTTAGGGGGGCCCTACAATGAGCAGTTCTTC. Complete variable domain (other parts from reference TRBV5-1 and TRBJ2-1): KAGVTQTPRYLIKTRGQQVTLSCSPISGHRSVSWYQQTPGQGLQFLFEYFSETQRNKGNFPGRFSGRQFSNSRSEMNVSTLELGDSALYLCASSARLGGPYNEQFFGPGTRLTVL.

This clonotype was recorded a few times. The J gene is TRBJ2-7, the V gene TRBV7-2, with 11 bases matching TRBD2. With V trimmed by 5 bases and J by 5 bases, 5 bases remained unmatched. The germline gives CDR1 SGHTA, CDR2 FQGNSA. CDR3 size: 14 residues. In DNA, the CDR3 is TGTGCCAGCAGCCTCCTAGCGGGGGGCAACGAGCAGTACTTC. Amino acid sequence: CASSLLAGGNEQYF.

This clonotype was counted between two and nine times. The chain has TRBV4-3 and TRBJ1-1; 10 nucleotides agree with TRBD1. The CDR3 totals 17 residues. Trimming cost V 1 base and J 5 bases; bases outside gene matches: 10. CDR1 and CDR2 (germline): LGHNA, YSLEER. The CDR3 reads CASSQVADGTGVTEAFF. In DNA form, the CDR3 reads TGCGCCAGCAGCCAAGTCGCTGACGGGACAGGGGTTACTGAAGCTTTCTTT.

This clonotype turned up a few times. The chain joins TRBV7-2 to TRBJ1-2; 8 nucleotides agree with TRBD1. Germline CDR1 and CDR2: SGHTA and FQGNSA. The trim removed 5 bases at V and 8 bases at J, leaving 10 bases unmatched. The length of the CDR3 is 14 residues. The CDR3, as DNA: TGTGCCAGCAGCCCCTTGCAGGGGGCGGAGGGCTACACCTTC. Protein sequence: CASSPLQGAEGYTF.

This clonotype was seen only a few times. The chain has TRBV7-2 and TRBJ1-1; D is uncertain. Germline V gene lookup returns CDR1 SGHTA and CDR2 FQGNSA. This CDR3 has 14 amino acids. The V end was cut by 0 bases, the J end by 5 bases, with 10 bases between. CDR3 region: CASSLARGETEAFF. The CDR3, as DNA: TGTGCCAGCAGCTTAGCGCGGGGTGAGACTGAAGCTTTCTTT.

The chain carries TRBV5-1 and TRBJ2-2; D may correspond to TRBD1 or TRBD2 (5 bases each). In germline, CDR1 is SGHRS, CDR2 YFSETQ. The ends were cut back, 0 bases at V and 6 bases at J, with 15 bases in the middle. The CDR3 is 16 amino acids. This CDR3 reads CASSLAARGRAGELFF. The CDR3 DNA follows: TGCGCCAGCAGCTTGGCCGCGAGGGGTCGGGCCGGGGAGCTGTTTTTT.

In its sample, this clonotype was seen a few times. Relative to the germline gene, one junction end is altered; a read error may explain this. The rearrangement joins TRBV7-7 to TRBJ2-2; D possibly matches TRBD1 or TRBD2 (5 bases each). Per the germline V gene, CDR1 is SSHAT and CDR2 is FNYEAQ (reference sequence). The CDR3 contains 13 residues. In DNA form, the CDR3 reads TGTGCTAGCAGCTTAGGGACCTCGGGGGAGCTGTTTTTT. This sequence encodes CASSLGTSGELFF.

This clonotype was seen ten or more times. The V and J genes are TRBV7-3 and TRBJ2-5, with D perhaps being TRBD1 or TRBD2 (6 bases each). Per the germline V gene, CDR1 is SGHTA and CDR2 is FQGTGA. Trimming cost V 2 bases and J 2 bases, with 9 bases left between them. This CDR3 has 14 amino acids. CDR3 residues: CASSLGGQQETQYF. CDR3 bases: TGTGCCAGCAGCTTAGGGGGGCAGCAAGAGACCCAGTACTTC.